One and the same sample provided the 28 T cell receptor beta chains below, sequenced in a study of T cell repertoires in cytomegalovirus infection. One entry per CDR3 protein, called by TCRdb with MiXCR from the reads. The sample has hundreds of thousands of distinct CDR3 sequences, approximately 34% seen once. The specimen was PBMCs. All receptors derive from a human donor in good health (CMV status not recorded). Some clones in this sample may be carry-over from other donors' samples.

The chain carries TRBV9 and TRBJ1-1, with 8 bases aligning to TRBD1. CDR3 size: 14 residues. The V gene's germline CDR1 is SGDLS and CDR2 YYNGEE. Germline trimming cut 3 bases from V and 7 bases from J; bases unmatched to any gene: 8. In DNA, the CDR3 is TGTGCCAGCAGCGCTACATTGGACAGGGATGAAGCTTTCTTT. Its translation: CASSATLDRDEAFF.

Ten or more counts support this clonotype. The CDR3 DNA reads as TGTGCCAGCAGTCCCGGATGGGTAAGAAACCAGTTCTTC. Translation gives CASSPGWVRNQFF. V is TRBV6-2 or TRBV6-3 and J is TRBJ2-1; D remains unclear. The CDR3 consists of 13 residues. Trimming stripped 5 bases from V and 13 bases from J, with 18 bases between. From germline, CDR1 is MNHEY and CDR2 SVGEGT.

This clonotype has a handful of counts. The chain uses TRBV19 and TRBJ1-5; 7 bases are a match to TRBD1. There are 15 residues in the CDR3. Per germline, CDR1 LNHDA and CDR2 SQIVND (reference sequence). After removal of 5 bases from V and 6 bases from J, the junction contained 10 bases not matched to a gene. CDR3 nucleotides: TGTGCCAGTAGTGGGGGACAGCCTTCGCGTCAGCCCCAGCATTTT. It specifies CASSGGQPSRQPQHF.

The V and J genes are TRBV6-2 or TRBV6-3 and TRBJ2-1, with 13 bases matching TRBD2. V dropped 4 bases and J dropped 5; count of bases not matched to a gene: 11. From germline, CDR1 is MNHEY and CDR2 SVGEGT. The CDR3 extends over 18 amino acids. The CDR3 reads CASSSVLAGGLRNNEQFF. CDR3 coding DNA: TGTGCCAGCAGTTCTGTACTAGCGGGGGGGCTAAGAAACAATGAGCAGTTCTTC.

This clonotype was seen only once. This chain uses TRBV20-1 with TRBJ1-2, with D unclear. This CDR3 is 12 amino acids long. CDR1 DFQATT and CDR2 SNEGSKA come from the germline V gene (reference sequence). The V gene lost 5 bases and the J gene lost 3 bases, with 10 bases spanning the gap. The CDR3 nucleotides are TGCAGTGCTGACGGACCGGACTATGGCTACACCTTC. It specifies CSADGPDYGYTF.

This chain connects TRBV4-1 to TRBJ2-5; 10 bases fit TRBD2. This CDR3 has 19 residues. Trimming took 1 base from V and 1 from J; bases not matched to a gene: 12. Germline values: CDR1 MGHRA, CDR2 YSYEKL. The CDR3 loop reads CASSQARGLAGAGQETQYF. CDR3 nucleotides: TGCGCCAGCAGCCAAGCCCGGGGGCTAGCGGGAGCAGGCCAAGAGACCCAGTACTTC.

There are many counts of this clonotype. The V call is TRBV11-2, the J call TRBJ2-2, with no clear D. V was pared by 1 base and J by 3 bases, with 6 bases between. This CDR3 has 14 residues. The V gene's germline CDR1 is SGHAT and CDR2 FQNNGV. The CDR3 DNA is TGTGCCAGCAGCTTAGTACGGGACACCGGGGAGCTGTTTTTT. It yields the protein CASSLVRDTGELFF.

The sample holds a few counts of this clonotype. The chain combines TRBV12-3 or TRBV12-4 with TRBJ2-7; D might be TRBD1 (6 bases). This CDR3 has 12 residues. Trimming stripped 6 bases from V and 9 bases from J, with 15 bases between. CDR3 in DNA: TGTGCCAGCAGCTCGACAGGACCTTTGCAGTACTTC. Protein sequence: CASSSTGPLQYF.

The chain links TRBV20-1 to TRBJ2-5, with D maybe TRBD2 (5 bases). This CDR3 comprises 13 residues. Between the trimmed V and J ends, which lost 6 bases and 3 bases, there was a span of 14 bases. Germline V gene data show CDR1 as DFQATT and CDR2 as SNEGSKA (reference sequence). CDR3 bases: TGCAGTGCGCCGGACTTCCAGGAAGAGACCCAGTACTTC. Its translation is CSAPDFQEETQYF.

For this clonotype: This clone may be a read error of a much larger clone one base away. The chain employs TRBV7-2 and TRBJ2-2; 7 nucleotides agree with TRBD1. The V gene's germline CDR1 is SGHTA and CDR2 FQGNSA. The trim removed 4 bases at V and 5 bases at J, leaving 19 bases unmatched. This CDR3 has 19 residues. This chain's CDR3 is CASSYNTFPSTGKTGELFF. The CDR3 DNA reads TGTGCCAGCAGCTACAACACGTTTCCCTCGACAGGGAAGACCGGGGAGCTGTTTTTT.

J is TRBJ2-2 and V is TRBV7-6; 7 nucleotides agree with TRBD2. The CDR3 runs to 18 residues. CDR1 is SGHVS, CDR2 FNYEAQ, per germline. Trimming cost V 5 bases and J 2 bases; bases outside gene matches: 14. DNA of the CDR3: TGTGCCAGCAGCCTACGGACATCGGGGAGGGATAACACCGGGGAGCTGTTTTTT. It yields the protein CASSLRTSGRDNTGELFF. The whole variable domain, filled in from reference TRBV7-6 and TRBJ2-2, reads GAGVSQSPRYKVTKRGQDVALRCDPISGHVSLYWYRQALGQGPEFLTYFNYEAQQDKSGLPNDRFSAERPEGSISTLTIQRTEQRDSAMYRCASSLRTSGRDNTGELFFGEGSRLTVL.

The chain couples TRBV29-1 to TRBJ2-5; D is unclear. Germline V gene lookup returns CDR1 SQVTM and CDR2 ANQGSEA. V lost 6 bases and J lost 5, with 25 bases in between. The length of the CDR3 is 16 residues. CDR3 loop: CSVPVTPSNQEETQYF. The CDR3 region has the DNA TGCAGCGTCCCCGTGACCCCGAGCAATCAAGAGGAGACCCAGTACTTC. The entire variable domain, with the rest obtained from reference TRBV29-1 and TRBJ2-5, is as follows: SAVISQKPSRDICQRGTSLTIQCQVDSQVTMMFWYRQQPGQSLTLIATANQGSEATYESGFVIDKFPISRPNLTFSTLTVSNMSPEDSSIYLCSVPVTPSNQEETQYFGPGTRLLVL.

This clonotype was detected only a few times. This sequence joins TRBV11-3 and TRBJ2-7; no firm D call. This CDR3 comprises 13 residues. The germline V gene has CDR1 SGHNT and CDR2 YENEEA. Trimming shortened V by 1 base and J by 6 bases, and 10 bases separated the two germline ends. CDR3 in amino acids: CASSLGPLREQYF. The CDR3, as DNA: TGTGCCAGCAGCTTAGGGCCCCTCCGCGAGCAGTACTTC.

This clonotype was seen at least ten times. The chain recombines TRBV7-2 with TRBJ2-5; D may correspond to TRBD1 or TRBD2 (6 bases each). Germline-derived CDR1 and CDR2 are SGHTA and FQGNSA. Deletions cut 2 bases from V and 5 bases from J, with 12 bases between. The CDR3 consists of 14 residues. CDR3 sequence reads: CASSLSWGAETQYF. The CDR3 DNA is TGTGCCAGCAGCTTAAGCTGGGGGGCGGAGACCCAGTACTTC.

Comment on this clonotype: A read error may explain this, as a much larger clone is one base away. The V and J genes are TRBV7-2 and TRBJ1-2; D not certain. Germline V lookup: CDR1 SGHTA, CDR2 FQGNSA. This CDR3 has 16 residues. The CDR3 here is CASSFGGRAAWYVYTF. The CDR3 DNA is TGTGCCAGCAGCTTTGGAGGGAGAGCCGCCTGGTATGTCTACACCTTC.

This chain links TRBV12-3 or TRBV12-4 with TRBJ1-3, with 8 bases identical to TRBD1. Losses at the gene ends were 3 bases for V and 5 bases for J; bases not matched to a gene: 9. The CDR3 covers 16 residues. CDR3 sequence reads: CASSLGQDRARNTIYF. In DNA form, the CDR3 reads TGTGCCAGCAGTTTGGGTCAGGACAGGGCGAGAAACACCATATATTTT.

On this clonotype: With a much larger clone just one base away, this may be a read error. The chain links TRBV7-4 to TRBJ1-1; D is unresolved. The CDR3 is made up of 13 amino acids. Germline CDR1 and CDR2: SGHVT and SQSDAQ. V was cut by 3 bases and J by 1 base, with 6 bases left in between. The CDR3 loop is CASSFQKNTEAFF. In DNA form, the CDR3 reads TGTGCCAGCAGCTTTCAGAAGAACACTGAAGCTTTCTTT. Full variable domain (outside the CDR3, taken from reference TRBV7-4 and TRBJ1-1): GAGVSQSPRYKVAKRGRDVALRCDSISGHVTLYWYRQTLGQGSEVLTYSQSDAQRDKSGRPSGRFSAERPERSVSTLKIQRTEQGDSAVYLCASSFQKNTEAFFGQGTRLTVV.

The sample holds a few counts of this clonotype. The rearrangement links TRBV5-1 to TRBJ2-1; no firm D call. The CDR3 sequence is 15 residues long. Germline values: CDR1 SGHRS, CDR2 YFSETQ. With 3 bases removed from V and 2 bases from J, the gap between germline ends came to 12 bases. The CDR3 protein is CASSSPPSAYNEQFF. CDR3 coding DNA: TGCGCCAGCAGCTCCCCTCCCTCAGCCTACAATGAGCAGTTCTTC.

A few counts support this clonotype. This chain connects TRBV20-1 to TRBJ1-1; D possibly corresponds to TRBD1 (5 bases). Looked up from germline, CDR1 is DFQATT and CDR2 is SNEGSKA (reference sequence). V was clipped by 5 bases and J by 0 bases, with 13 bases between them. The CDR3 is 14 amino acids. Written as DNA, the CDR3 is TGCAGTGCTGCCAAACAGGTTTTGAACACTGAAGCTTTCTTT. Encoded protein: CSAAKQVLNTEAFF.

DNA for the CDR3: TGCAGCGTTGAAGGGGACTTCGGGGAAGGGACCCAGTACTTC. Translating gives CSVEGDFGEGTQYF. The rearrangement links TRBV29-1 to TRBJ2-5, with D perhaps TRBD2 (6 bases). This CDR3 has 14 residues. Trimming pared 1 base from V and 7 bases from J, leaving 16 bases between. From germline, CDR1 is SQVTM and CDR2 ANQGSEA.

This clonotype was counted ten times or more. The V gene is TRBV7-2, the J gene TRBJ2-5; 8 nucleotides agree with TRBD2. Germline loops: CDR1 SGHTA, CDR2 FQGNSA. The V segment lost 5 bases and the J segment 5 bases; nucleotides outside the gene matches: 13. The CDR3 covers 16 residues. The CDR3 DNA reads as TGTGCCAGCAGCCTCCGGGCGGCGGGAGGTCCGGAGACCCAGTACTTC. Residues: CASSLRAAGGPETQYF.

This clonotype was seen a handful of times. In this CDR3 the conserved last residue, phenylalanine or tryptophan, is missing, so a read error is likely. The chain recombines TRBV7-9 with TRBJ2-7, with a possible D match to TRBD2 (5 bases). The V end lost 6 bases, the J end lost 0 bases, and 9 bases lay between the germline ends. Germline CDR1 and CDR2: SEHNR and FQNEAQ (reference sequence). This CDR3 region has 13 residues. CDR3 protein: CASRLGSSYEQYL. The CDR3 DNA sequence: TGTGCCAGCAGACTAGGGAGCTCCTACGAGCAGTACTTA.

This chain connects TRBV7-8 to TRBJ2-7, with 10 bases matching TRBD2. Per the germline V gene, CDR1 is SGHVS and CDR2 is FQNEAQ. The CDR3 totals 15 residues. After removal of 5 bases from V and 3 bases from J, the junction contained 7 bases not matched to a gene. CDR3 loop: CASSRDGTSVYEQYF. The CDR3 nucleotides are TGTGCCAGCAGCAGAGACGGGACTAGCGTCTACGAGCAGTACTTC. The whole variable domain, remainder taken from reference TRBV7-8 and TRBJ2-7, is GAGVSQSPRYKVAKRGQDVALRCDPISGHVSLFWYQQALGQGPEFLTYFQNEAQLDKSGLPSDRFFAERPEGSVSTLKIQRTQQEDSAVYLCASSRDGTSVYEQYFGPGTRLTVT.

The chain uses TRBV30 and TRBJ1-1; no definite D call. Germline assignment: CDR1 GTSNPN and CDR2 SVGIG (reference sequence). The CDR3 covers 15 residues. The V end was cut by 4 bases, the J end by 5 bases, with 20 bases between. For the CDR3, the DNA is TGTGCCTGGACTCTTAGGCTAGGGTTGCGGACTGAAGCTTTCTTT. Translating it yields CAWTLRLGLRTEAFF.

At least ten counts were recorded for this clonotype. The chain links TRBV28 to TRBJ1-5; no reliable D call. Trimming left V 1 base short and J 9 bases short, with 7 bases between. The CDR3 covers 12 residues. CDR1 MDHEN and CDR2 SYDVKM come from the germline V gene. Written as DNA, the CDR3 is TGTGCCAGCAGTTTATTCATTAGGCCCCAGCATTTT. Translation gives CASSLFIRPQHF. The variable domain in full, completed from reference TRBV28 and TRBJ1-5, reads DVKVTQSSRYLVKRTGEKVFLECVQDMDHENMFWYRQDPGLGLRLIYFSYDVKMKEKGDIPEGYSVSREKKERFSLILESASTNQTSMYLCASSLFIRPQHFGDGTRLSIL.

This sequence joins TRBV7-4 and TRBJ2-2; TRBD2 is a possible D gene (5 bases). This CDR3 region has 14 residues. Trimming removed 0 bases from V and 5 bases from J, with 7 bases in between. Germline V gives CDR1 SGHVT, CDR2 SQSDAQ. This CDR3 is CASSLADSTGELFF. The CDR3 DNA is TGTGCCAGCAGCTTAGCGGACTCAACCGGGGAGCTGTTTTTT.

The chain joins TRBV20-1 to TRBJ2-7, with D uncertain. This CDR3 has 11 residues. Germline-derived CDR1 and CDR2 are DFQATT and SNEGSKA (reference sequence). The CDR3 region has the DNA TGCAGCCCCACCAAAACCTACGAGCAGTACTTC. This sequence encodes CSPTKTYEQYF.

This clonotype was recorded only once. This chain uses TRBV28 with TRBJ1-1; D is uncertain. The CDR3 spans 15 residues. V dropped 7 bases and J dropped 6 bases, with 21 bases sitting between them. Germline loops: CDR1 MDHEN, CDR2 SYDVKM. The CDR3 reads CASTLRTMIQPEAFF. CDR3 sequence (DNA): TGTGCCAGCACTCTCCGGACTATGATCCAGCCTGAAGCTTTCTTT.